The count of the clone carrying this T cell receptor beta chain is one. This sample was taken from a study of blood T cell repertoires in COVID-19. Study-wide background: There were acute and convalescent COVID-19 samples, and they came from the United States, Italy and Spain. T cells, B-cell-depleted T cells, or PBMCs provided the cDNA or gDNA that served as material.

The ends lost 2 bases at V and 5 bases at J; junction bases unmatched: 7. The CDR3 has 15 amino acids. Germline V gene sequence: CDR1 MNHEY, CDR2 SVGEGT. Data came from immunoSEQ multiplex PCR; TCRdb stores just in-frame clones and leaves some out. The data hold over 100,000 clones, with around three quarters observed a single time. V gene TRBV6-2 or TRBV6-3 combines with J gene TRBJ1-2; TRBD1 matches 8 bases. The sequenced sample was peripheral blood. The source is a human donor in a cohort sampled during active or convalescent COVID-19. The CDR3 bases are TGTGCCAGCAGTTACCCGGACAGGGTCCCTTATGGCTACACCTTC. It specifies CASSYPDRVPYGYTF.